The 26 T cell receptor beta chains listed next were all sequenced from one sample in a study of blood T cell repertoires in COVID-19. TCRdb keeps only in-frame clones here, not all; method: immunoSEQ multiplex PCR. Among about 270,000 clones listed, 80% to 95% were seen once. Source material: PBMCs or T cells enriched from blood (not recorded which). The receptors were gathered from a man aged 35-49 years who had been exposed to COVID-19.

The V and J genes are TRBV9 and TRBJ2-7; TRBD1 aligns across 7 bases. The germline V gene encodes CDR1 SGDLS and CDR2 YYNGEE. V gave up 3 bases and J gave up 3 bases; unmatched junction bases: 15. The CDR3 is 17 residues long. The CDR3, as DNA: TGTGCCAGCAGCGCCCCACCTCGGGACAGAGGATTCTACGAGCAGTACTTC. Translated: CASSAPPRDRGFYEQYF.

The chain couples TRBV19 to TRBJ2-7; tentative D call: TRBD2 (5 bases). This CDR3 comprises 13 residues. Germline CDR1 and CDR2: LNHDA and SQIVND (reference sequence). The V gene lost 6 bases and the J gene lost 0 bases, with 9 bases spanning the gap. The CDR3 loop is CASRDSRSYEQYF. The CDR3 DNA reads as TGTGCCAGTAGGGACTCACGCTCCTACGAGCAGTACTTC.

This CDR3 reads CASSLTPEVLSGYEQYF. The CDR3 DNA reads as TGTGCCAGCAGTTTAACCCCGGAGGTCCTATCGGGCTACGAGCAGTACTTC. The chain combines TRBV28 with TRBJ2-7, with D perhaps TRBD2 (5 bases). Germline CDR1 and CDR2: MDHEN and SYDVKM. The CDR3 has 17 amino acids. Between the trimmed V and J ends, which lost 2 bases and 3 bases, there was a span of 20 bases.

The chain employs TRBV6-5 and TRBJ1-6, with D possibly matching TRBD1 (6 bases). V was cut by 8 bases and J by 10 bases, with 12 bases left in between. This CDR3 is 12 amino acids long. Germline assignment: CDR1 MNHEY and CDR2 SVGAGI. The CDR3 region is CASQGLRSPLHF. The CDR3 DNA reads TGTGCCAGCCAGGGGTTGCGGTCACCCCTCCACTTT.

CDR3 in DNA: TGTGCCAGCTCACCACAAGGGACAGAGTATGGCTACACCTTC. Its protein is CASSPQGTEYGYTF. The chain employs TRBV18 and TRBJ1-2, with 7 bases fitting TRBD1. The J segment lost 5 bases and the V segment lost 1 base, leaving 4 bases of the junction unmatched. The CDR3 consists of 14 residues. Germline lookup yields CDR1 KGHSH and CDR2 LQKENI.

V usage is TRBV5-4 and J usage is TRBJ1-6; D gene unclear. V shed 3 bases and J shed 9 bases, with 13 bases lying between them. Germline-derived CDR1 and CDR2 are SGHNT and YYREEE (reference sequence). CDR3 size: 14 residues. The CDR3 nucleotides read TGTGCCAGCAGCTGGACCGGAGGCGGTTCACCCCTCCACTTT. It encodes CASSWTGGGSPLHF.

This chain connects TRBV4-1 to TRBJ1-4, with D hard to call. The germline V gene has CDR1 MGHRA and CDR2 YSYEKL. V was shortened by 3 bases and J by 0 bases, with 8 bases between the two germline ends. There are 15 residues in the CDR3. The chain's CDR3 is CASSQAFATNEKLFF. The CDR3 DNA sequence: TGCGCCAGCAGCCAGGCCTTTGCAACTAATGAAAAACTGTTTTTT.

This chain links TRBV5-5 with TRBJ1-3, with a possible D match to TRBD1 (6 bases). The CDR3 runs to 14 residues. The V gene lost 0 bases and the J gene lost 6 bases, with 10 bases spanning the gap. The germline CDR1 and CDR2 sequences are SGHKS and YYEKEE (reference sequence). The DNA for the CDR3 is TGTGCCAGCAGCTTGGACAGGGACGTAAACACCATATATTTT. This encodes CASSLDRDVNTIYF.

The J gene is TRBJ1-2, the V gene TRBV7-9; 7 bases map to TRBD1. Germline trimming cut 6 bases from V and 8 bases from J; bases unmatched to any gene: 9. Germline V gene lookup returns CDR1 SEHNR and CDR2 FQNEAQ (reference sequence). This CDR3 spans 13 amino acids. The CDR3 loop is CASRRGTDEGYTF. CDR3 DNA: TGTGCCAGCAGGCGCGGGACAGACGAGGGCTACACCTTC.

J is TRBJ1-5 and V is TRBV27; 7 bases fit TRBD1. The CDR3 length is 14 residues. From germline, CDR1 is MNHEY and CDR2 SMNVEV (reference sequence). V shed 6 bases, J shed 4 bases, and the junction held 6 bases outside the gene matches. Here the CDR3 reads CASRDPGGNQPQHF. The CDR3 coding sequence is TGTGCCAGCAGGGATCCAGGGGGAAATCAGCCCCAGCATTTT.

The chain joins TRBV7-2 to TRBJ2-2; weak D call: TRBD2 (5 bases). The CDR3 covers 13 residues. Per germline, CDR1 SGHTA and CDR2 FQGNSA. The V gene lost 4 bases and the J gene lost 6 bases, with 9 bases spanning the gap. Here the CDR3 reads CASSWGVSGELFF. As DNA, the CDR3 is TGTGCCAGCAGCTGGGGAGTGTCCGGGGAGCTGTTTTTT.

The chain has TRBV28 and TRBJ1-4, with 7 bases identical to TRBD1. The V segment lost 5 bases and the J segment 7 bases; nucleotides outside the gene matches: 10. Germline V lookup: CDR1 MDHEN, CDR2 SYDVKM. This CDR3 is built from 15 residues. The CDR3 DNA reads TGTGCCAGCAGTAAAAAACTGACAGGGACTGAAAAACTGTTTTTT. Translating it yields CASSKKLTGTEKLFF.

V gene TRBV7-3 combines with J gene TRBJ2-3; maybe TRBD2 (5 bases). Germline CDR1 and CDR2: SGHTA and FQGTGA. V shed 1 base and J shed 6 bases, with 23 bases lying between them. This CDR3 contains 18 residues. The CDR3 region has the DNA TGTGCCAGCAGCTTAAACCCCCTTAGAGAGGACTCGCCGGATACGCAGTATTTT. Translation gives CASSLNPLREDSPDTQYF. Combining the CDR3 with reference TRBV7-3 and TRBJ2-3 gives the whole variable domain GAGVSQTPSNKVTEKGKYVELRCDPISGHTALYWYRQSLGQGPEFLIYFQGTGAADDSGLPNDRFFAVRPEGSVSTLKIQRTERGDSAVYLCASSLNPLREDSPDTQYFGPGTRLTVL.

This clone was detected only once. This chain joins TRBV18 and TRBJ1-2, with TRBD1 matching 7 bases. CDR1 and CDR2 (germline): KGHSH, LQKENI. The CDR3 totals 19 residues. J was trimmed by 4 bases and V by 1 base; bases with no gene match: 18. The CDR3 DNA follows: TGTGCCAGCTCACCACTTCCAGGGGGAGTGATAACGCGTGCCTATGGCTACACCTTC. As protein: CASSPLPGGVITRAYGYTF.

The CDR3 loop is CASSLQRGYEQYF. The CDR3 nucleotides read TGTGCCAGCAGTTTACAGCGGGGCTACGAGCAGTACTTC. The rearrangement links TRBV12-3 or TRBV12-4 to TRBJ2-7; 7 bases agree with TRBD2. V gave up 2 bases and J gave up 3 bases; unmatched junction bases: 1. This CDR3 spans 13 amino acids.

This chain joins TRBV3-1 (or the pseudogene TRBV3-2) and TRBJ2-3, with 7 positions matching TRBD2. The CDR3 has 16 amino acids. V lost 1 base, J lost 2 bases, and 6 bases stayed unmatched. The germline CDR1 and CDR2 sequences are LGHDT and YNNKEL (reference sequence). CDR3 nucleotides: TGTGCCAGCAGCCAAGGACCTAGCGGATACACAGATACGCAGTATTTT. It is translated as CASSQGPSGYTDTQYF.

This sequence joins TRBV5-1 and TRBJ2-7; 13 nucleotides agree with TRBD2. This CDR3 is built from 18 residues. V shed 2 bases and J 4 bases; nucleotides not matched to a gene: 12. Germline V gene data show CDR1 as SGHRS and CDR2 as YFSETQ. CDR3 residues: CASSFWTSGRNGLYEQYF. Written as DNA, the CDR3 is TGCGCCAGCAGCTTCTGGACTAGCGGGAGAAACGGTTTGTACGAGCAGTACTTC.

V and J are TRBV5-1 and TRBJ1-5; 8 positions agree with TRBD1. CDR3 size: 15 residues. The junction had 7 bases not matched to a gene; V was cut back by 4 bases and J by 4 bases. Germline CDR1 SGHRS, CDR2 YFSETQ. The DNA for the CDR3 is TGCGCCAGCAGCATAGGGACAGGCTTAAATCAGCCCCAGCATTTT. Translated, it gives CASSIGTGLNQPQHF.

The V and J genes are TRBV5-4 and TRBJ1-1; possibly TRBD1 for D (6 bases). This CDR3 is built from 13 residues. V shed 4 bases and J shed 8 bases, with 15 bases lying between them. Per the germline V gene, CDR1 is SGHNT and CDR2 is YYREEE (reference sequence). The CDR3 nucleotides are TGTGCCAGCAGCCCGCCAGGGGCCTCAGAAGCTTTCTTT. It is translated as CASSPPGASEAFF.

The chain combines TRBV6-2 or TRBV6-3 with TRBJ2-1; 8 bases fit TRBD1. The CDR3 runs to 15 residues. With 4 bases clipped from V and 5 bases from J, the junction kept 7 bases outside the gene matches. The germline gives CDR1 MNHEY, CDR2 SVGEGT. In nucleotides, the CDR3 is TGTGCCAGCAGTTCACCGGGACAGGACAACAATGAGCAGTTCTTC. This sequence encodes CASSSPGQDNNEQFF.

The chain joins TRBV7-9 to TRBJ1-2; TRBD1 is a possible D gene (6 bases). CDR3 length: 13 amino acids. V was clipped by 3 bases and J by 5 bases, with 10 bases between them. Germline V gives CDR1 SEHNR, CDR2 FQNEAQ (reference sequence). For the CDR3, the DNA is TGTGCCAGCAGCTTTAACAGGGAATATGGCTACACCTTC. Protein product: CASSFNREYGYTF.

The rearrangement uses TRBV2 and TRBJ2-7, with D possibly matching TRBD2 (6 bases). The V and J ends lost 1 base and 4 bases respectively, with 11 bases between them. CDR1 and CDR2 from the germline V gene are SNHLY and FYNNEI. The CDR3 runs to 14 residues. CDR3 sequence (DNA): TGTGCCAGCAGTGAAGGGGGACTTTCATACGAGCAGTACTTC. Its protein product is CASSEGGLSYEQYF.

J is TRBJ2-1 and V is TRBV14; D may be TRBD2 (5 bases). Trimming shortened V by 4 bases and J by 5 bases, and 18 bases separated the two germline ends. Germline CDR1 SGHDN, CDR2 FVKESK. CDR3 length: 16 residues. Here the CDR3 DNA reads TGTGCCAGCAGCCCCCTCGGGGTTCGGAGGAACAATGAGCAGTTCTTC. It is translated as CASSPLGVRRNNEQFF.

V gene TRBV5-1 combines with J gene TRBJ1-1, with 8 nucleotides matching TRBD1. From germline, CDR1 is SGHRS and CDR2 YFSETQ. The junction had 9 bases not matched to a gene; V was cut back by 0 bases and J by 11 bases. The CDR3 is 14 residues long. The CDR3 protein is CASSLATGTGNAFF. The CDR3 region has the DNA TGCGCCAGCAGCTTGGCCACGGGGACAGGTAACGCTTTCTTT.

The CDR3 here is CASSLKRTGSAETQYF. DNA for the CDR3: TGTGCCAGCAGCTTGAAGCGGACAGGGTCGGCGGAGACCCAGTACTTC. The V gene is TRBV5-4, the J gene TRBJ2-5; 8 nucleotides agree with TRBD1. J gave up 5 bases and V 1 base, and 10 bases lay outside the gene matches. CDR3 size: 16 residues. Germline V gene lookup returns CDR1 SGHNT and CDR2 YYREEE (reference sequence).

A single count supports this clone. The rearrangement joins TRBV11-2 to TRBJ1-4; D may be TRBD1 (6 bases). Germline assignment: CDR1 SGHAT and CDR2 FQNNGV. The V end lost 6 bases, the J end lost 1 base, and 18 bases lay between the germline ends. This CDR3 is built from 17 residues. The CDR3 DNA follows: TGTGCCAGCAGGCCCGGGGGGGGCAGGAGAACTAATGAAAAACTGTTTTTT. Encoded protein: CASRPGGGRRTNEKLFF.